What follows is one T cell receptor (beta chain) and its context. This clone was detected only once. The specificity of this receptor is unknown. Per-base qualities were not stored, and no clone one base away is much larger. The collaborating institutions used their own protocols to collect whole blood in K2EDTA tubes. For TCRbeta analysis, collaborator samples were shipped as frozen whole blood, as isolated PBMCs, or as DNA extracted from either sample type. The immunoSEQ Assay, a bias-controlled multiplex PCR, was used to amplify TCRbeta CDR3 regions from genomic DNA. In the paper's pipeline: Within the assay, amplification of reference gene primers was used to estimate how many nucleated cells each sample contained. Sequence reads were collapsed and filtered to measure the absolute abundance of every unique TCRbeta CDR3 rearrangement. For each sample, productive Simpson clonality was calculated as the square root of Simpson's diversity index over productive rearrangements. Here the immuneACCESS table is served through TCRdb, limited to in-frame sequences with V and J called. Missing clones are a known gap in these copies; in checked studies unresolved V genes cover under half, and the rest lacks a known reason. That table gives V, J and clone size, and the DNA gave D and trimming. The sample yields a few hundred thousand clones; roughly 91% were counted once. About 0.8% of the sample is in the top ten clones.

The data derive from a study of blood T cell repertoires in COVID-19 (dated by TCRdb to 2019 to 2021). For the study in its entirety: Samples covering the acute and convalescent phases of COVID-19 were provided by collaborators in the United States, Italy and Spain. Subjects who had been exposed to COVID-19, were actively infected with it, or had recovered from it provided the deeply sampled blood TCRbeta repertoires that made up the dataset. The repertoires were made available in a free public database intended to serve as a resource for research on the immune response to SARS-CoV-2. The samples were drawn from two sources: the first 160 participants of the ongoing ImmuneRACE study, and 1,200 or so subjects contributed by 6 global collaborators. Sample metadata almost always included a de-identified subject ID, COVID-19 status, age in years and sex. The material from the prospective study consisted of cDNA or gDNA derived from T cells, B-cell-depleted T cells, or PBMCs. Where available, HLA class I and class II types were obtained from metadata supplied by the sample provider rather than from assay-based typing.

The cysteine opens and the phenylalanine closes a CDR3 of 15 amino acids. The kept DNA is CDR3 alone, 45 bases in frame from the first base. The CDR1 and CDR2 encoded by the germline V gene (reference sequence) are LGHDT and YNNKEL. Trimming takes 1 base from V and 2 bases from J, and the germline ends sit 12 bases apart. Study-level results and caveats: The quantity of clinical and demographic metadata differed by source and by participant and was supplied without curation.

The source of this sequence is a man aged 25-45 years with acute or convalescent COVID-19. The rearrangement combines TRBV3-1 (or the pseudogene TRBV3-2) with TRBJ2-7, with TRBD1 as a weak D call on 5 bases. Input material: peripheral blood. The encoded CDR3 is CASSQAAGNPYEQYF. The base sequence is TGTGCCAGCAGCCAAGCCGCAGGGAATCCCTACGAGCAGTACTTC.